The 21 T cell receptor beta chains below were found in one sample sequenced in a study of blood T cell repertoires in COVID-19. The table came from immunoSEQ multiplex PCR; TCRdb's copy has only in-frame clones and leaves some out. The table lists about 200,000 clones, over 65% of them singletons, with 18% in the top ten. Sequencing was carried out using peripheral blood. The receptor set was obtained from a person aged 65-85 years with COVID-19, enrolled during active disease.

This sequence joins TRBV6-2 or TRBV6-3 and TRBJ2-3, with D possibly matching TRBD2 (6 bases). V was shortened by 10 bases and J by 1 base, with 18 bases between the two germline ends. Looked up from germline, CDR1 is MNHEY and CDR2 is SVGEGT. This CDR3 is 15 amino acids long. The CDR3 nucleotides are TGTGCCACCAGCCTGGGGGGAGGCGGCACAGATACGCAGTATTTT. This gives the protein CATSLGGGGTDTQYF.

This chain links TRBV2 with TRBJ1-6, with D maybe TRBD1 (6 bases). Between the trimmed V and J ends, which lost 4 bases and 7 bases, there was a span of 8 bases. This CDR3 has 13 amino acids. Germline V gene sequence: CDR1 SNHLY, CDR2 FYNNEI. CDR3 loop: CASSGQGNSPLHF. CDR3 DNA sequence: TGTGCCAGCAGTGGGCAGGGGAATTCACCCCTCCACTTT.

The chain carries TRBV6-2 or TRBV6-3 and TRBJ1-5; D uncertain. This CDR3 comprises 13 residues. Germline CDR1 is MNHEY and CDR2 is SVGEGT. V lost 7 bases to trimming and J lost 2 bases, with 9 bases between them. The CDR3 is CASTPGGNQPQHF. The CDR3 DNA sequence: TGTGCCAGCACCCCGGGAGGCAATCAGCCCCAGCATTTT.

The chain employs TRBV3-1 (or the pseudogene TRBV3-2) and TRBJ2-7, with TRBD1 matching 10 bases. J lost 5 bases, V lost 10 bases, and 17 bases had no gene match. CDR3 length: 16 amino acids. CDR1 is LGHDT, CDR2 YNNKEL, per germline (reference sequence). CDR3 DNA sequence: TGTGCCATCGGGCGGACAGGGGGAAGTTGGGAGCACGAGCAGTACTTC. It encodes CAIGRTGGSWEHEQYF.

The chain employs TRBV7-2 and TRBJ1-1, with D uncertain. V lost 1 base to trimming and J lost 3 bases, with 6 bases between them. The germline V gene has CDR1 SGHTA and CDR2 FQGNSA. The CDR3 sequence is 13 residues long. CDR3 sequence (DNA): TGTGCCAGCAGCTTAGGGGGAGACACTGAAGCTTTCTTT. Its translation is CASSLGGDTEAFF.

The chain employs TRBV7-2 and TRBJ1-2; D gene uncertain. The germline gives CDR1 SGHTA, CDR2 FQGNSA. The CDR3 loop spans 14 amino acids. The V gene lost 0 bases and the J gene lost 4 bases, with 9 bases spanning the gap. This chain's CDR3 is CASSLAHSSYGYTF. The CDR3 DNA follows: TGTGCCAGCAGCTTAGCCCACAGCTCCTATGGCTACACCTTC.

This clone appeared a few times. The rearrangement links TRBV11-2 to TRBJ2-5; 10 bases agree with TRBD2. Losses at the gene ends were 5 bases for V and 0 bases for J; bases not matched to a gene: 3. Germline V gives CDR1 SGHAT, CDR2 FQNNGV. The CDR3 covers 15 residues. CDR3 DNA: TGTGCCAGCAGCCTTAGCGGGGGGAACCAAGAGACCCAGTACTTC. It translates to CASSLSGGNQETQYF.

The chain combines TRBV5-8 with TRBJ2-1; the match to TRBD1 covers 7 bases. Losses at the gene ends were 2 bases for V and 7 bases for J; bases not matched to a gene: 6. The length of the CDR3 is 14 residues. CDR1 and CDR2 (germline): SGHTS, YDEGEE. In nucleotides, the CDR3 is TGTGCCAGCAGCTTTGAGGGACAGCGAAATGAGCAGTTCTTC. Protein sequence: CASSFEGQRNEQFF.

The V and J genes are TRBV19 and TRBJ2-2; 9 bases match TRBD2. This CDR3 spans 15 amino acids. V shed 5 bases and J 4 bases; nucleotides not matched to a gene: 5. The germline gives CDR1 LNHDA, CDR2 SQIVND (reference sequence). Written as DNA, the CDR3 is TGTGCCAGTAGTGAAGCGGGAGGCCGCACCGGGGAGCTGTTTTTT. Its translation: CASSEAGGRTGELFF.

With regard to this clone: Other DNA sequences in the sample encode the same CDR3. The chain links TRBV7-2 to TRBJ2-7, with no clear D. The V gene's germline CDR1 is SGHTA and CDR2 FQGNSA. The CDR3 is 12 residues long. Deletions cut 1 base from V and 6 bases from J, with 7 bases between. The CDR3 protein is CASSLGLVEQYF. The CDR3 region has the DNA TGTGCCAGCAGCTTAGGTCTAGTCGAGCAGTACTTC.

V usage is TRBV7-9 and J usage is TRBJ2-2; 12 bases fit TRBD2. V trimming: 1 base; J trimming: 3 bases; junction bases outside the gene matches: 6. The CDR3 covers 18 residues. Germline assignment: CDR1 SEHNR and CDR2 FQNEAQ (reference sequence). CDR3 sequence reads: CASSLEASGGADTGELFF. The CDR3 DNA follows: TGTGCCAGCAGCTTAGAGGCTAGCGGGGGGGCCGACACCGGGGAGCTGTTTTTT. Complete variable domain (other parts from reference TRBV7-9 and TRBJ2-2): DTGVSQNPRHKITKRGQNVTFRCDPISEHNRLYWYRQTLGQGPEFLTYFQNEAQLEKSRLLSDRFSAERPKGSFSTLEIQRTEQGDSAMYLCASSLEASGGADTGELFFGEGSRLTVL.

The V and J genes are TRBV28 and TRBJ1-6; D uncertain. The V and J ends lost 5 bases and 10 bases respectively, with 18 bases between them. CDR3 length equals 15 residues. Germline CDR1 MDHEN, CDR2 SYDVKM. CDR3 sequence: CASSPPGGPGSPLHF. The CDR3 bases are TGTGCCAGCAGTCCGCCCGGAGGGCCGGGGTCACCCCTCCACTTT.

V usage is TRBV7-8 and J usage is TRBJ2-7, with D possibly TRBD1 on 6 matching bases. Per the germline V gene, CDR1 is SGHVS and CDR2 is FQNEAQ. The V end lost 9 bases, the J end lost 3 bases, and 15 bases lay between the germline ends. This CDR3 is 13 amino acids long. The CDR3 spells CASTAGAFYEQYF. CDR3 coding DNA: TGTGCCAGTACTGCAGGGGCCTTCTACGAGCAGTACTTC.

The J gene is TRBJ2-1, the V gene TRBV6-2 or TRBV6-3; 8 bases are a match to TRBD2. V shed 0 bases and J 2 bases; nucleotides not matched to a gene: 3. The CDR3 is 16 residues long. Germline V gene lookup returns CDR1 MNHEY and CDR2 SVGEGT. CDR3 sequence: CASSYSWGLAYNEQFF. Here the CDR3 DNA reads TGTGCCAGCAGTTACTCCTGGGGACTAGCCTACAATGAGCAGTTCTTC.

V gene TRBV19 combines with J gene TRBJ2-7; D is possibly TRBD1 (6 bases). Germline V gene data show CDR1 as LNHDA and CDR2 as SQIVND (reference sequence). Trimming pared 3 bases from V and 3 bases from J, leaving 12 bases between. This CDR3 is 14 amino acids long. The CDR3 bases are TGTGCCAGTAGTATGGGACACCCCGGCTACGAGCAGTACTTC. Translating gives CASSMGHPGYEQYF.

This clone was counted only a few times. This chain joins TRBV5-1 and TRBJ2-2; 14 positions match TRBD2. CDR3 length: 16 amino acids. Germline V gene data show CDR1 as SGHRS and CDR2 as YFSETQ. V shed 4 bases and J 8 bases; nucleotides not matched to a gene: 7. The CDR3 spells CASSQTSGRAGGELFF. CDR3 bases: TGCGCCAGCAGCCAGACTAGCGGGAGGGCCGGTGGGGAGCTGTTTTTT.

This sequence joins TRBV7-2 and TRBJ2-5; tentative D call: TRBD2 (6 bases). The CDR3 runs 16 residues. V gave up 0 bases and J gave up 5 bases, with 16 bases separating them. From germline, CDR1 is SGHTA and CDR2 FQGNSA. The CDR3 sequence: CASSLALAGPYETQYF. As DNA, the CDR3 is TGTGCCAGCAGCTTAGCGCTTGCGGGGCCTTACGAGACCCAGTACTTC. Together with reference TRBV7-2 and TRBJ2-5, the CDR3 gives the full variable domain: GAGVSQSPSNKVTEKGKDVELRCDPISGHTALYWYRQSLGQGLEFLIYFQGNSAPDKSGLPSDRFSAERTGGSVSTLTIQRTQQEDSAVYLCASSLALAGPYETQYFGPGTRLLVL.

The rearrangement links TRBV28 to TRBJ2-3; no definite D call. Deletions cut 5 bases from V and 0 bases from J, with 3 bases between. The CDR3 extends over 12 amino acids. CDR1 MDHEN and CDR2 SYDVKM come from the germline V gene. Here the CDR3 reads CASSLSTDTQYF. As DNA, the CDR3 is TGTGCCAGCAGTCTGAGCACAGATACGCAGTATTTT.

The sample holds a few counts of this clone. V gene TRBV28 combines with J gene TRBJ1-3; the D is unclear. The CDR3 is 14 residues long. The V end lost 3 bases, the J end lost 0 bases, and 6 bases lay between the germline ends. Germline lookup yields CDR1 MDHEN and CDR2 SYDVKM. This chain's CDR3 is CASSFRNSGNTIYF. The CDR3 coding sequence is TGTGCCAGCAGTTTCAGGAACTCTGGAAACACCATATATTTT.

The CDR3 reads CASADSGANVLTF. The CDR3, as DNA: TGTGCCAGCGCGGACTCTGGGGCCAACGTCCTGACTTTC. The rearrangement uses TRBV6-5 and TRBJ2-6; D gene uncertain. The CDR3 spans 13 residues. V dropped 8 bases and J dropped 0 bases, with 5 bases sitting between them. The germline V gene has CDR1 MNHEY and CDR2 SVGAGI.

The V gene is TRBV6-6, the J gene TRBJ2-5, with 13 bases lining up with TRBD2. CDR1 is MNHNY, CDR2 SVGAGI, per germline (reference sequence). With 5 bases clipped from V and 4 bases from J, the junction kept 4 bases outside the gene matches. This CDR3 is 15 amino acids long. The CDR3, as DNA: TGTGCCAGCAGTCGACTAGCGGGGGGTAGAGAGACCCAGTACTTC. Its protein is CASSRLAGGRETQYF.